The 17 T cell receptor beta chains below come from one sample, sequenced in a study of Graves' ophthalmopathy and Graves' hyperthyroidism. The authors amplified TCR beta CDR3 regions from RNA transcripts. First-round RT-PCR employed HTBI primers, with a second-round multiplex PCR after it. TCRdb processed the multiplex PCR reads anew with MiXCR; each CDR3 protein has one entry. Here the sample spans roughly 160,000 distinct CDR3 sequences, approximately 40% being singletons. Sequencing used peripheral blood. The receptor set was obtained from a man under 40 with Graves' ophthalmopathy.

This clonotype appeared many times. The chain combines TRBV7-2 with TRBJ2-7; D assignment may be TRBD1 or TRBD2 (6 bases each). The V gene lost 2 bases and the J gene lost 1 base, with 12 bases spanning the gap. Germline CDR1 and CDR2: SGHTA and FQGNSA. The CDR3 is 15 amino acids. The DNA of the CDR3 is TGTGCCAGCAGCTTATTTATAGGGGGGTCCTACGAGCAGTACTTC. This gives the protein CASSLFIGGSYEQYF.

This clonotype was picked up many times. The chain uses TRBV12-3 or TRBV12-4 and TRBJ2-5; the match to TRBD1 covers 10 bases. This CDR3 has 16 amino acids. J was trimmed by 4 bases and V by 6 bases; bases with no gene match: 11. The CDR3 DNA sequence: TGTGCCAGCAGGGGACGAGGACAGGGGGTTACAGAGACCCAGTACTTC. This gives the protein CASRGRGQGVTETQYF.

This clonotype was counted once. The junction departs from the called germline gene at one end, perhaps through a read error. The chain employs TRBV6-2 or TRBV6-3 and TRBJ2-7, with D tentatively TRBD1 (5 bases). Germline CDR1 and CDR2: MNHEY and SVGEGT. CDR3 length: 11 residues. The CDR3 is CASKDIRRVDF. CDR3 nucleotide sequence: TGTGCCAGCAAGGATATCCGCAGGGTCGACTTC.

This clonotype was counted many times. The chain carries TRBV4-3 and TRBJ2-7, with 11 bases matching TRBD2. Looked up from germline, CDR1 is LGHNA and CDR2 is YSLEER. The CDR3 totals 17 residues. J was trimmed by 1 base and V by 0 bases; bases with no gene match: 5. CDR3 nucleotides: TGCGCCAGCAGCCAAGATTATAGCGGGGGGGGGTCCTACGAGCAGTACTTC. Amino acids: CASSQDYSGGGSYEQYF.

This clonotype came up many times. This rearrangement joins TRBV10-3 to TRBJ2-7, with D unclear. The germline gives CDR1 ENHRY, CDR2 SYGVKD. The ends were cut back, 4 bases at V and 5 bases at J, with 6 bases in the middle. The CDR3 has 11 amino acids. CDR3: CAISGRNEQYF. CDR3 DNA: TGTGCCATCAGTGGACGGAACGAGCAGTACTTC.

In its sample, this clonotype was seen many times. The V gene is TRBV6-2 or TRBV6-3, the J gene TRBJ1-6; D may be TRBD1 (6 bases). Trimming pared 6 bases from V and 16 bases from J, leaving 16 bases between. This CDR3 has 12 amino acids. Germline loops: CDR1 MNHEY, CDR2 SVGEGT. CDR3 DNA: TGTGCCAGCAGAGCGGAGTGGGGGCCTCTCCACTTT. The encoded protein is CASRAEWGPLHF.

The sample holds many counts of this clonotype. The chain is built from TRBV12-3 or TRBV12-4 and TRBJ2-5; D not certain. Trimming took off 7 bases at V and 5 bases at J, with 17 bases between the two ends. The CDR3 loop spans 14 amino acids. The DNA of the CDR3 is TGTGCCAGCACCCAAGTGTATCCCGAGGAGACCCAGTACTTC. Its translation is CASTQVYPEETQYF.

The chain has TRBV5-1 and TRBJ1-5; D unresolved. This CDR3 is 13 amino acids long. Germline-derived CDR1 and CDR2 are SGHRS and YFSETQ. Trimming shortened V by 4 bases and J by 3 bases, and 8 bases separated the two germline ends. The CDR3 DNA follows: TGCGCCAGCAGCCCCAGTTCCAATCAGCCCCAGCATTTT. Its protein product is CASSPSSNQPQHF.

The gene calls are TRBV29-1 and TRBJ2-7, with D possibly TRBD1 on 6 matching bases. Between the trimmed V and J ends, which lost 4 bases and 5 bases, there was a span of 12 bases. This CDR3 has 12 residues. Germline V gene sequence: CDR1 SQVTM, CDR2 ANQGSEA. In DNA form, the CDR3 reads TGCAGCGTTGTAGAACAGGGTCACGAGCAGTACTTC. Translating gives CSVVEQGHEQYF.

This chain joins TRBV15 and TRBJ2-5; D might be TRBD1 or TRBD2, each matching 6 bases. Trimming stripped 0 bases from V and 4 bases from J, with 12 bases between. Germline-derived CDR1 and CDR2 are LNHNV and YYDKDF (reference sequence). CDR3 length: 15 residues. The CDR3 DNA sequence: TGTGCCACCAGCAGAGACCCGGGGGCCATAGAGACCCAGTACTTC. Translation: CATSRDPGAIETQYF.

This chain links TRBV12-3 or TRBV12-4 with TRBJ1-2, with D possibly TRBD1 on 5 matching bases. V was trimmed by 3 bases and J by 7 bases, leaving 9 bases between them. CDR3 length: 12 amino acids. CDR3 nucleotide sequence: TGTGCCAGCAGTTTCGTGGGGGGTGGCTACACCTTC. Protein product: CASSFVGGGYTF.

This clonotype was recorded at least ten times. The rearrangement uses TRBV6-2 or TRBV6-3 and TRBJ1-5; D is unresolved. Trimming pared 6 bases from V and 3 bases from J, leaving 12 bases between. The CDR3 totals 14 residues. Germline V gene sequence: CDR1 MNHEY, CDR2 SVGEGT. Written as DNA, the CDR3 is TGTGCCAGCAGCCAACAGCTTATCAATCAGCCCCAGCATTTT. This codes for CASSQQLINQPQHF.

Ten or more counts support this clonotype. CDR3 in DNA: TGTGCCAGCAGCTCCGGACTAGGGTACCAAGAGACCCAGTACTTC. Protein product: CASSSGLGYQETQYF. V gene TRBV7-3 combines with J gene TRBJ2-5; 7 nucleotides align to TRBD2. V was clipped by 4 bases and J by 0 bases; unmatched bases: 5. CDR1 is SGHTA and CDR2 is FQGTGA in the germline V gene. The CDR3 spans 15 residues.

Ten or more counts support this clonotype. The chain employs TRBV20-1 and TRBJ1-1, with 7 positions matching TRBD1. Looked up from germline, CDR1 is DFQATT and CDR2 is SNEGSKA (reference sequence). V was clipped by 4 bases and J by 0 bases; unmatched bases: 11. The CDR3 sequence is 16 residues long. DNA of the CDR3: TGCAGTGCTACCTCCGGGACAGTTGTACTGAACACTGAAGCTTTCTTT. Translated: CSATSGTVVLNTEAFF.

The sample holds many counts of this clonotype. The gene calls are TRBV7-2 and TRBJ1-6; the match to TRBD1 covers 8 bases. The germline V gene encodes CDR1 SGHTA and CDR2 FQGNSA. J lost 5 bases, V lost 4 bases, and 10 bases had no gene match. CDR3 length: 17 residues. CDR3 in amino acids: CASSSPRQGRNNSPLHF. For the CDR3, the DNA is TGTGCCAGCAGCTCACCCCGACAGGGGCGAAATAATTCACCCCTCCACTTT.

V usage is TRBV7-2 and J usage is TRBJ2-7; the D is unclear. CDR3 length: 13 residues. V lost 5 bases and J 0 bases, leaving 8 bases between the germline ends. Germline loops: CDR1 SGHTA, CDR2 FQGNSA. The CDR3, as DNA: TGTGCCAGCAGCCCCTTTAGCTCCTACGAGCAGTACTTC. Translating gives CASSPFSSYEQYF.

V is TRBV27 and J is TRBJ1-3; D is undetermined. From germline, CDR1 is MNHEY and CDR2 SMNVEV (reference sequence). The CDR3 is 15 residues long. The V and J ends lost 6 bases and 2 bases respectively, with 14 bases between them. The CDR3 region has the DNA TGTGCCAGCAGACATACACCTCCCGCTGGAAACACCATATATTTT. Its translation is CASRHTPPAGNTIYF.